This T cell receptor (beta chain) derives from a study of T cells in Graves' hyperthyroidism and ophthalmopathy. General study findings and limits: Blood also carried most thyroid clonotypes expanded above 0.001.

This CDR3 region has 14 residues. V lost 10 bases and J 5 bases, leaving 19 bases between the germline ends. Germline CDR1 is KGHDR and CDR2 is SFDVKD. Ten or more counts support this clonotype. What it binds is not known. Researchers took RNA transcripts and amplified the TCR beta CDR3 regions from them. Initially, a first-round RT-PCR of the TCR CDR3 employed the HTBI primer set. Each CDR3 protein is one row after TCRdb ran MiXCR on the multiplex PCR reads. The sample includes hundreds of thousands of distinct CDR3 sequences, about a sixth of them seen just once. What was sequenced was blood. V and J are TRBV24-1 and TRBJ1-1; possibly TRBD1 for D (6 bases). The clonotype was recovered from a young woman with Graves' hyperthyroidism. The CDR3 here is CATKQRTVETEAFF. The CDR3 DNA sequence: TGTGCCACTAAACAGAGGACAGTGGAGACTGAAGCTTTCTTT.